Here is one TCR beta chain with its context. Here immunoSEQ multiplex PCR was the method, and the copy in TCRdb shows in-frame clones only, minus some. The table includes around 130,000 clones, 95% to 98% detected once. This sample is drawn from a study of T cell changes during pregnancy in multiple sclerosis. Trimming removed 4 bases from V and 10 bases from J, with 16 bases in between. The germline V gene encodes CDR1 MGHRA and CDR2 YSYEKL. CDR3 length equals 14 residues. The clonotype was recovered from a female donor with multiple sclerosis, enrolled in a pregnancy study. The V and J genes are TRBV4-1 and TRBJ1-4; tentative D call: TRBD1 (5 bases). The source was peripheral blood, collected after pregnancy. CDR3 nucleotides: TGCGCCAGCAGCCCTTCGCGGGGGGGGAGAAAACTGTTTTTT. It specifies CASSPSRGGRKLFF.